The 12 T cell receptor beta chains listed next were all sequenced from one sample in a study of blood T cell repertoires in COVID-19. The repertoire was sequenced with immunoSEQ multiplex PCR; TCRdb's copy has only in-frame clones and lacks some. In the table there are roughly 260,000 clones, roughly 84% of which are singletons. Sequencing was performed on peripheral blood. The receptor source for this set is a woman under 30 with acute or convalescent COVID-19.

The chain combines TRBV5-1 with TRBJ1-1; weak D call: TRBD1 (5 bases). Germline CDR1 is SGHRS and CDR2 is YFSETQ. V lost 4 bases and J lost 1, with 14 bases in between. CDR3 size: 15 residues. CDR3 sequence reads: CASSQQDPTNTEAFF. In nucleotides, the CDR3 is TGCGCCAGCAGCCAACAGGACCCCACGAACACTGAAGCTTTCTTT.

A few counts support this clone. The chain uses TRBV27 and TRBJ1-6; D is uncertain. This CDR3 is built from 17 residues. V lost 0 bases to trimming and J lost 0 bases, with 9 bases between them. CDR1 MNHEY and CDR2 SMNVEV come from the germline V gene (reference sequence). The CDR3 DNA reads as TGTGCCAGCAGTTTATCGGGCGCGAGCTCCTATAATTCACCCCTCCACTTT. Encoded protein: CASSLSGASSYNSPLHF.

This clone was seen only once. The chain has TRBV15 and TRBJ2-7, with TRBD2 identical over 9 bases. CDR1 LNHNV and CDR2 YYDKDF come from the germline V gene (reference sequence). The trim removed 0 bases at V and 3 bases at J, leaving 6 bases unmatched. CDR3 length: 16 residues. CDR3 nucleotides: TGTGCCACCAGCAGAGATTTTGGACTAGCGATCTACGAGCAGTACTTC. Amino acids: CATSRDFGLAIYEQYF.

The chain joins TRBV6-2 or TRBV6-3 to TRBJ2-3, with a weak D call TRBD2 (5 bases). V was pared by 2 bases and J by 5 bases, with 5 bases between. Germline V gives CDR1 MNHEY, CDR2 SVGEGT. This CDR3 is 12 amino acids long. CDR3 amino acids: CASSYRGDTQYF. Here the CDR3 DNA reads TGTGCCAGCAGTTACCGGGGAGATACGCAGTATTTT.

The chain carries TRBV6-5 and TRBJ2-1, with TRBD2 matching 7 bases. V shed 6 bases and J 8 bases; nucleotides not matched to a gene: 7. Looked up from germline, CDR1 is MNHEY and CDR2 is SVGAGI. The length of the CDR3 is 13 residues. The chain's CDR3 is CASRQGGHDEQFF. The CDR3 nucleotides read TGTGCCAGCAGGCAGGGAGGGCACGATGAGCAGTTCTTC.

The chain is built from TRBV7-9 and TRBJ2-7; the match to TRBD1 covers 7 bases. V was pared by 6 bases and J by 7 bases, with 9 bases of the junction left unmatched. The CDR3 consists of 13 residues. Germline V gene data show CDR1 as SEHNR and CDR2 as FQNEAQ (reference sequence). CDR3 loop: CASRPGQLKEQYF. The CDR3, as DNA: TGTGCCAGCAGGCCGGGACAGTTGAAGGAGCAGTACTTC.

This clone was found a few times. The chain links TRBV6-5 to TRBJ1-5, with TRBD1 matching 7 bases. J was trimmed by 1 base and V by 5 bases; bases with no gene match: 5. Germline V CDR1 and CDR2: MNHEY, SVGAGI. The CDR3 spans 15 residues. The CDR3, as DNA: TGTGCCAGCAGTCGCGGGACAGTGAGCAATCAGCCCCAGCATTTT. Translating it yields CASSRGTVSNQPQHF.

The rearrangement links TRBV11-2 to TRBJ2-1, with TRBD2 identical over 7 bases. Germline CDR1 reads SGHAT; CDR2 reads FQNNGV. Trimming cost V 2 bases and J 0 bases; bases outside gene matches: 7. This CDR3 contains 17 residues. CDR3: CASSLNRLAPSYNEQFF. The CDR3 region has the DNA TGTGCCAGCAGCTTAAATCGACTAGCCCCCTCCTACAATGAGCAGTTCTTC.

This clone was detected once. The gene calls are TRBV5-1 and TRBJ2-7, with D perhaps matching TRBD2 (5 bases). V was cut by 4 bases and J by 6 bases, with 20 bases left in between. The CDR3 contains 15 residues. Looked up from germline, CDR1 is SGHRS and CDR2 is YFSETQ. CDR3 DNA sequence: TGCGCCAGCAGCCCTTCTCCGGGGTCTCTCGGCGAGCAGTACTTC. The encoded protein is CASSPSPGSLGEQYF.

V usage is TRBV7-2 and J usage is TRBJ1-2; tentative D call: TRBD1 (5 bases). The V gene lost 0 bases and the J gene lost 4 bases, with 12 bases spanning the gap. This CDR3 comprises 15 residues. The germline gives CDR1 SGHTA, CDR2 FQGNSA. The CDR3 reads CASSLAPGSLYGYTF. The CDR3 DNA reads as TGTGCCAGCAGCTTAGCACCAGGGTCTCTCTATGGCTACACCTTC.

The rearrangement uses TRBV29-1 and TRBJ2-1; no reliable D call. The CDR3 extends over 16 amino acids. CDR1 is SQVTM, CDR2 ANQGSEA, per germline. V shed 4 bases and J shed 3 bases, with 19 bases lying between them. The CDR3, as DNA: TGCAGCGTTGTGCCGCCAATTGCGGAGCACTACAATGAGCAGTTCTTC. It translates to CSVVPPIAEHYNEQFF.

There are a few counts of this clone. The chain couples TRBV5-1 to TRBJ2-3, with 7 bases that match TRBD2. Germline loops: CDR1 SGHRS, CDR2 YFSETQ. J was trimmed by 1 base and V by 7 bases; bases with no gene match: 6. CDR3 size: 14 residues. CDR3 amino acids: CASAREMGTDTQYF. CDR3 DNA: TGCGCCAGCGCGCGGGAGATGGGCACAGATACGCAGTATTTT.